Shown below are 29 T cell receptor beta chains from a single sample sequenced in a study of T cells in Graves' hyperthyroidism and ophthalmopathy. The investigators amplified TCR beta CDR3 regions from RNA transcripts. The TCR CDR3 first-round RT-PCR relied on the HTBI primer set. TCRdb reprocessed the multiplex PCR reads with MiXCR, giving one entry per CDR3 protein. The table records approximately 380,000 distinct CDR3 sequences, about 14% of them present only once. Material for sequencing was blood. The receptors were sampled from a man aged 50-59 years with Graves' ophthalmopathy.

The CDR3 DNA reads as TGTGCCAGCAGTTTATCGTTTAGGGATACGCAGTATTTT. This sequence encodes CASSLSFRDTQYF. The genes are TRBV27 and TRBJ2-3; D gene unclear. This CDR3 comprises 13 residues. Germline V lookup: CDR1 MNHEY, CDR2 SMNVEV (reference sequence). V was pared by 0 bases and J by 6 bases, with 7 bases between.

This clonotype has at least ten counts. The DNA of the CDR3 is TGTGCCAGCAGGGCGGAAGCTAACTATGGCTACACCTTC. Protein: CASRAEANYGYTF. This chain connects TRBV3-1 to TRBJ1-2, with D hard to call. V was shortened by 6 bases and J by 0 bases, with 8 bases between the two germline ends. The CDR3 has 13 amino acids. Germline values: CDR1 LGHDT, CDR2 YNNKEL (reference sequence).

The sample holds many counts of this clonotype. The V call is TRBV6-1, the J call TRBJ2-7, with no clear D. Trimming left V 3 bases short and J 2 bases short, with 11 bases between. This CDR3 has 14 residues. Germline V gene lookup returns CDR1 MNHNS and CDR2 SASEGT. CDR3 protein: CASSDNGFTYEQYF. CDR3 bases: TGTGCCAGCAGTGATAACGGCTTTACCTACGAGCAGTACTTC.

The chain links TRBV10-3 to TRBJ2-1, with D perhaps TRBD2 (6 bases). Trimming shortened V by 2 bases and J by 6 bases, and 14 bases separated the two germline ends. The CDR3 spans 15 residues. Germline V lookup: CDR1 ENHRY, CDR2 SYGVKD. CDR3 protein: CAISEAGTVTNEQFF. CDR3 DNA: TGTGCCATCAGTGAGGCCGGGACTGTAACCAATGAGCAGTTCTTC.

In its sample, this clonotype was seen a few times. The chain employs TRBV5-5 and TRBJ2-3; no definite D call. Trimming cost V 1 base and J 1 base, with 10 bases left between them. Germline CDR1 and CDR2: SGHKS and YYEKEE (reference sequence). The CDR3 is 15 residues long. As DNA, the CDR3 is TGTGCCAGCAGCTTGACTGGATCCGGCACAGATACGCAGTATTTT. Its protein is CASSLTGSGTDTQYF.

This clonotype has ten or more counts. CDR3 loop: CASSFGTVNEKLFF. The CDR3, as DNA: TGCGCCAGCAGCTTTGGTACAGTGAATGAAAAACTGTTTTTT. The V and J genes are TRBV5-1 and TRBJ1-4; D unresolved. The CDR3 is made up of 14 amino acids. The germline gives CDR1 SGHRS, CDR2 YFSETQ. V was trimmed by 2 bases and J by 5 bases, leaving 10 bases between them. The whole variable domain, filled in from reference TRBV5-1 and TRBJ1-4, reads KAGVTQTPRYLIKTRGQQVTLSCSPISGHRSVSWYQQTPGQGLQFLFEYFSETQRNKGNFPGRFSGRQFSNSRSEMNVSTLELGDSALYLCASSFGTVNEKLFFGSGTQLSVL.

This clonotype was recorded at least ten times. The V gene is TRBV3-1, the J gene TRBJ2-5; the D gene is possibly TRBD2 (5 bases). This CDR3 is 15 amino acids long. Trimming left V 0 bases short and J 8 bases short, with 16 bases between. Germline assignment: CDR1 LGHDT and CDR2 YNNKEL (reference sequence). The CDR3 reads CASSQDNEGDPTQYF. In DNA, the CDR3 is TGTGCCAGCAGCCAAGATAACGAGGGAGACCCTACCCAGTACTTC.

This clonotype was detected ten times or more. The chain couples TRBV5-6 to TRBJ2-7, with D hard to call. This CDR3 region has 12 residues. Germline V gene sequence: CDR1 SGHDT, CDR2 YYEEEE. V lost 4 bases and J 6 bases, leaving 11 bases between the germline ends. CDR3 region: CASSRQIGEQYF. As DNA, the CDR3 is TGTGCCAGCAGCCGTCAGATCGGCGAGCAGTACTTC. Full variable domain (outside the CDR3, taken from reference TRBV5-6 and TRBJ2-7): DAGVTQSPTHLIKTRGQQVTLRCSPKSGHDTVSWYQQALGQGPQFIFQYYEEEERQRGNFPDRFSGHQFPNYSSELNVNALLLGDSALYLCASSRQIGEQYFGPGTRLTVT.

The table lists this clonotype with many counts. This sequence joins TRBV20-1 and TRBJ1-4; no reliable D call. Germline assignment: CDR1 DFQATT and CDR2 SNEGSKA (reference sequence). Trimming took off 0 bases at V and 5 bases at J, with 13 bases between the two ends. CDR3 length equals 15 residues. The CDR3 DNA sequence: TGCAGTGCTAGAGATCCCCGGGGATCAAATGAAAAACTGTTTTTT. It specifies CSARDPRGSNEKLFF.

Points on this clonotype: Just one base apart from a much larger clone, this may be a read error. This chain connects TRBV20-1 to TRBJ2-1; 8 positions match TRBD2. Germline V CDR1 and CDR2: DFQATT, SNEGSKA (reference sequence). V trimming: 0 bases; J trimming: 6 bases; junction bases outside the gene matches: 7. CDR3 length equals 15 residues. The CDR3 bases are TGCAGTGCTAGAGATTACGGGAGGGCGAGCAATGAGCAGTTCTTC. Residues: CSARDYGRASNEQFF.

In this sample, this clonotype turned up a few times. This may stem from a read error, because a much larger clone lies one nucleotide away. This chain joins TRBV9 and TRBJ2-1, with 10 bases matching TRBD2. CDR1 SGDLS and CDR2 YYNGEE come from the germline V gene. Trimming at V came to 0 bases and at J to 8 bases, leaving 5 bases not matched to a gene. The CDR3 is 15 amino acids. The CDR3 DNA reads as TGTGCCAGCAGCGTAGGGGTAGCGGGAGGCGATGAGCAGTTCTTC. Residues: CASSVGVAGGDEQFF. The full variable domain, in which reference TRBV9 and TRBJ2-1 provide the parts outside the CDR3, is DSGVTQTPKHLITATGQRVTLRCSPRSGDLSVYWYQQSLDQGLQFLIQYYNGEERAKGNILERFSAQQFPDLHSELNLSSLELGDSALYFCASSVGVAGGDEQFFGPGTRLTVL.

This clonotype was seen a handful of times. The chain employs TRBV9 and TRBJ2-7; D tentatively fits TRBD1 or TRBD2 (5 bases each). The CDR3 totals 17 residues. V dropped 1 base and J dropped 2 bases, with 19 bases sitting between them. Germline CDR1 SGDLS, CDR2 YYNGEE. The chain's CDR3 is CASSVSGRASTPYEQYF. The CDR3, as DNA: TGTGCCAGCAGCGTATCGGGACGGGCCAGTACACCCTACGAGCAGTACTTC.

This clonotype was picked up many times. V is TRBV3-1 and J is TRBJ2-4; 8 positions match TRBD1. The V gene end was trimmed by 3 bases and the J gene end by 1 base; junction bases not matched to a gene: 8. Germline V CDR1 and CDR2: LGHDT, YNNKEL (reference sequence). This CDR3 spans 17 amino acids. CDR3 DNA sequence: TGTGCCAGCAGCCAGACAGGGGTAGGGTGGGCCAAAAACATTCAGTACTTC. It yields the protein CASSQTGVGWAKNIQYF.

This clonotype showed up many times. The chain combines TRBV5-1 with TRBJ2-7; D unresolved. The germline V gene encodes CDR1 SGHRS and CDR2 YFSETQ. Between the trimmed V and J ends, which lost 4 bases and 2 bases, there was a span of 16 bases. This CDR3 is 15 amino acids long. The CDR3 nucleotides read TGCGCCAGCAGCCCGCATACACGTAACCCCTACGAGCAGTACTTC. This encodes CASSPHTRNPYEQYF.

This clonotype was counted at least ten times. The rearrangement joins TRBV28 to TRBJ2-1; tentatively, D is TRBD2 (5 bases). CDR1 MDHEN and CDR2 SYDVKM come from the germline V gene. V lost 5 bases and J lost 0, with 14 bases in between. The length of the CDR3 is 16 residues. The CDR3 DNA sequence: TGTGCCAGCAGTCGGCGCGGCGCGGGCTCCTACAATGAGCAGTTCTTC. This sequence encodes CASSRRGAGSYNEQFF.

This clonotype showed up many times. V and J are TRBV6-2 or TRBV6-3 and TRBJ2-7, with D perhaps matching TRBD1 (6 bases). V lost 5 bases and J 2 bases, leaving 25 bases between the germline ends. Germline CDR1 is MNHEY and CDR2 is SVGEGT. The CDR3 is 18 amino acids. As DNA, the CDR3 is TGTGCCAGCAGTCGGCCCAACCGGCAGACAGGTACGACCTACGAGCAGTACTTC. Translation: CASSRPNRQTGTTYEQYF.

This clonotype was detected many times. The V call is TRBV9, the J call TRBJ2-2; D not resolved. This CDR3 contains 14 residues. Trimming took off 0 bases at V and 5 bases at J, with 8 bases between the two ends. Germline-derived CDR1 and CDR2 are SGDLS and YYNGEE. The CDR3 protein is CASSVGPETGELFF. The CDR3 bases are TGTGCCAGCAGCGTAGGGCCGGAAACCGGGGAGCTGTTTTTT.

The chain joins TRBV10-2 to TRBJ2-7; 8 nucleotides line up with TRBD2. CDR1 WSHSY and CDR2 SAAADI come from the germline V gene. With V trimmed by 4 bases and J by 4 bases, 6 bases remained unmatched. CDR3 length: 14 amino acids. CDR3 sequence: CASSGPGLGYEQYF. CDR3 DNA sequence: TGCGCCAGCAGTGGGCCGGGACTAGGGTACGAGCAGTACTTC.

This clonotype has a count of ten or more. The chain carries TRBV20-1 and TRBJ2-3; D is uncertain. Germline CDR1 DFQATT, CDR2 SNEGSKA (reference sequence). The CDR3 totals 12 residues. Trimming took 5 bases from V and 2 from J, leaving 8 bases between them. CDR3 amino acids: CSARQTTDTQYF. DNA of the CDR3: TGCAGTGCTCGGCAGACCACAGATACGCAGTATTTT.

This clonotype was detected only a few times. The V call is TRBV6-1, the J call TRBJ1-5, with 7 bases that match TRBD1. The CDR3 has 13 residues. With 6 bases clipped from V and 3 bases from J, the junction kept 2 bases outside the gene matches. Germline V gene sequence: CDR1 MNHNS, CDR2 SASEGT. In nucleotides, the CDR3 is TGTGCCAGCAGGGGACAGTACAATCAGCCCCAGCATTTT. Translated, it gives CASRGQYNQPQHF.

The rearrangement joins TRBV6-5 to TRBJ2-1; either TRBD1 or TRBD2 may supply D (7 bases each). This CDR3 spans 16 amino acids. Germline assignment: CDR1 MNHEY and CDR2 SVGAGI. Trimming pared 2 bases from V and 8 bases from J, leaving 19 bases between. The CDR3: CASSYPQGGDFHEQFF. In DNA form, the CDR3 reads TGTGCCAGCAGTTACCCTCAGGGGGGGGACTTCCATGAGCAGTTCTTC.

This clonotype was recorded at least ten times. The V and J genes are TRBV20-1 and TRBJ1-2, with 9 bases that match TRBD1. The trim removed 6 bases at V and 6 bases at J, leaving 14 bases unmatched. This CDR3 comprises 15 residues. The germline gives CDR1 DFQATT, CDR2 SNEGSKA (reference sequence). Written as DNA, the CDR3 is TGCAGTGCCAGACCTTGGACAGGGGTTAATGATGGCTACACCTTC. It codes for CSARPWTGVNDGYTF.

This clonotype was counted ten times or more. This sequence joins TRBV27 and TRBJ1-2; 7 nucleotides match TRBD1. This CDR3 is 17 amino acids long. J was trimmed by 2 bases and V by 7 bases; bases with no gene match: 16. CDR1 MNHEY and CDR2 SMNVEV come from the germline V gene (reference sequence). The CDR3 loop is CASTHVPDRDSNYGYTF. In DNA form, the CDR3 reads TGTGCCAGCACCCACGTACCCGACCGGGACAGCAACTATGGCTACACCTTC.

This clonotype was detected only a few times. A read error may account for a junction end that differs from germline. The rearrangement links TRBV27 to TRBJ2-1, with 9 bases matching TRBD2. The CDR3 consists of 16 residues. Germline values: CDR1 MNHEY, CDR2 SMNVEV (reference sequence). The CDR3 nucleotides read TGTGTCAGCAGTTGGGGCGGGAGGGCCGGGTACAATGAGCAGTTCTTC. Translated, it gives CVSSWGGRAGYNEQFF.

This clonotype was seen repeatedly, ten times or more. CDR3 in amino acids: CASSKQNTEAFF. Here the CDR3 DNA reads TGTGCCAGCTCAAAACAGAACACTGAAGCTTTCTTT. The gene calls are TRBV18 and TRBJ1-1; D uncertain. CDR3 length: 12 amino acids. CDR1 and CDR2 from the germline V gene are KGHSH and LQKENI. Trimming took off 5 bases at V and 1 base at J, with 5 bases between the two ends.

This clonotype has at least ten counts. The chain couples TRBV28 to TRBJ1-1; D perhaps matches TRBD1 (5 bases). In germline, CDR1 is MDHEN, CDR2 SYDVKM. V dropped 3 bases and J dropped 4 bases, with 15 bases sitting between them. The CDR3 contains 15 residues. CDR3: CASSFRGGGSTEAFF. The DNA for the CDR3 is TGTGCCAGCAGTTTTAGGGGCGGGGGAAGCACTGAAGCTTTCTTT.

This clonotype was seen once. The chain combines TRBV7-6 with TRBJ1-1, with unresolved D. V shed 1 base and J shed 8 bases, with 8 bases lying between them. Looked up from germline, CDR1 is SGHVS and CDR2 is FNYEAQ. The CDR3 loop spans 12 amino acids. The CDR3 here is CASSLVGGEAFF. CDR3 nucleotide sequence: TGTGCCAGCAGCTTAGTGGGCGGGGAAGCTTTCTTT.

This clonotype has more than one count but fewer than ten. The chain carries TRBV19 and TRBJ2-3, with 11 bases aligning to TRBD1. The germline V gene has CDR1 LNHDA and CDR2 SQIVND (reference sequence). CDR3 length equals 16 residues. The ends lost 10 bases at V and 5 bases at J; junction bases unmatched: 14. CDR3 DNA sequence: TGTGCCACCGAACTCCCCGGGACAGGGGGTATAGATACGCAGTATTTT. Its protein is CATELPGTGGIDTQYF. Full variable domain (missing parts from reference TRBV19 and TRBJ2-3): DGGITQSPKYLFRKEGQNVTLSCEQNLNHDAMYWYRQDPGQGLRLIYYSQIVNDFQKGDIAEGYSVSREKKESFPLTVTSAQKNPTAFYLCATELPGTGGIDTQYFGPGTRLTVL.

The chain links TRBV6-1 to TRBJ2-1; 10 nucleotides line up with TRBD2. This CDR3 has 17 amino acids. V lost 7 bases, J lost 9 bases, and 18 bases stayed unmatched. CDR1 is MNHNS, CDR2 SASEGT, per germline. DNA of the CDR3: TGTGCCAGCAAAGGGCTAGCGGGAGAGGGAGGTAAGGGTGAGCAGTTCTTC. Residues: CASKGLAGEGGKGEQFF.